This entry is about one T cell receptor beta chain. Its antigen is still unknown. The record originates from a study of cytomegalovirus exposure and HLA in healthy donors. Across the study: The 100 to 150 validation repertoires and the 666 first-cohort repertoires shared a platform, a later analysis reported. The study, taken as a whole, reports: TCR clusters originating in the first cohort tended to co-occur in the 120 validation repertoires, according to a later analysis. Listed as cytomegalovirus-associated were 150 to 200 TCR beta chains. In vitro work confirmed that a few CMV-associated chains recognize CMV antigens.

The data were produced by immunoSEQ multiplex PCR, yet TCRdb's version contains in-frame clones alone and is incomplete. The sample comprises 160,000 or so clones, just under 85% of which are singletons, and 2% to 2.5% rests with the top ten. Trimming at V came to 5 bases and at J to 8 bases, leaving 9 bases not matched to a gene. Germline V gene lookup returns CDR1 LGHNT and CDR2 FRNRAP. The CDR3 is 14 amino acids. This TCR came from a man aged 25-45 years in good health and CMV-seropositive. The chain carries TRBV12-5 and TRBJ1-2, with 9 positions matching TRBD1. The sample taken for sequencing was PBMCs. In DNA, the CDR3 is TGTGCTAGTGGTGGGGACAGGGTCGATCGGGGCTACACCTTC. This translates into CASGGDRVDRGYTF.